In its sample, the clone carrying this T cell receptor (beta chain) was seen many times. Diagnoses were made from clinical symptoms, serum measures (thyroxine and TRAb), thyroid ultrasound and orbital computed tomography. Between the trimmed V and J ends, which lost 8 bases and 3 bases, there was a span of 13 bases. Germline assignment: CDR1 SQVTM and CDR2 ANQGSEA. The CDR3 spans 12 residues. TCR beta CDR3 sequences were amplified from RNA transcripts. The TCR CDR3 was amplified in a first-round RT-PCR using the HTBI primer set. TCRdb processed the multiplex PCR reads anew with MiXCR; each CDR3 protein has one entry. The repertoire holds about 660,000 distinct CDR3 sequences, with roughly 45% as singletons. The data derive from a study of T cells in Graves' hyperthyroidism and ophthalmopathy.

Sequenced: peripheral blood or thyroid tissue (not recorded which). J is TRBJ1-1 and V is TRBV29-1, with unresolved D. The source of this sequence is an adult man with Graves' disease, either hyperthyroidism or ophthalmopathy (not recorded which). The CDR3 sequence: CSPRGTDTEAFF. CDR3 in DNA: TGCAGCCCCCGTGGTACTGACACTGAAGCTTTCTTT.